This T cell receptor (beta chain) was recovered during a study of a mutant IDH1 vaccine in newly diagnosed glioma. Trimming removed 2 bases at V and 5 bases at J, with 9 bases between. From germline, CDR1 is MNHEY and CDR2 SVGAGI. CDR3 length: 13 amino acids. TCRdb's copy holds only in-frame clones and misses some; the assay was immunoSEQ multiplex PCR. The table includes about 29,000 clones, 75% to 90% detected once. Time point given: week 5, during vaccination. Topical imiquimod accompanied each vaccine dose, which consisted of 300 ug of mutant IDH1 20-mer peptide. To note about this clone: What it binds is unknown.

Sample: peripheral blood mononuclear cells (PBMCs), taken from a glioma patient whose treatment included an IDH1 peptide vaccine. The sequence came from a woman in her 40s with glioma. Some clones in this sample may be carry-over from other donors' samples. The chain couples TRBV6-5 to TRBJ2-5; unclear D gene. The CDR3 sequence: CASSYPGRETQYF. Here the CDR3 DNA reads TGTGCCAGCAGTTACCCGGGTCGGGAGACCCAGTACTTC.